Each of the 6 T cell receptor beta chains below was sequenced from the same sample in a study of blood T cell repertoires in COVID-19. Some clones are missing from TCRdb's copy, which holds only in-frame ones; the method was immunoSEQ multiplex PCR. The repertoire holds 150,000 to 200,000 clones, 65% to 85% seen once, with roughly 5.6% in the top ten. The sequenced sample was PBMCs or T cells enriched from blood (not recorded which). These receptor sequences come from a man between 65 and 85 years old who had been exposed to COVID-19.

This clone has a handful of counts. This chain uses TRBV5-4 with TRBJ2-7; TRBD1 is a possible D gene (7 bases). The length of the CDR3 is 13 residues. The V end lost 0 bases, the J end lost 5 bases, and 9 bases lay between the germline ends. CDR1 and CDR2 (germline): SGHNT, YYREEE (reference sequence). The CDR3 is CASSLAGGNEQYF. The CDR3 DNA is TGTGCCAGCAGCTTGGCAGGGGGGAACGAGCAGTACTTC.

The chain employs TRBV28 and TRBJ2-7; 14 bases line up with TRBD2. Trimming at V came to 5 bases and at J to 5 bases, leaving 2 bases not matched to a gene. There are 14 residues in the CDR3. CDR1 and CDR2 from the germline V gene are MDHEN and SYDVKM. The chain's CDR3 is CASSKGLAGDEQYF. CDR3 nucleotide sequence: TGTGCCAGCAGTAAGGGACTAGCGGGAGACGAGCAGTACTTC.

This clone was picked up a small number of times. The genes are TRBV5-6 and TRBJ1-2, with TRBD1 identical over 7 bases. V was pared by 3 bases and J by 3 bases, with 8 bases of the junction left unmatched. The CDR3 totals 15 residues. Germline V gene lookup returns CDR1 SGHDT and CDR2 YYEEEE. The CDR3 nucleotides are TGTGCCAGCAGCTCTGACGATGGACAGGACTATGGCTACACCTTC. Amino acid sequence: CASSSDDGQDYGYTF.

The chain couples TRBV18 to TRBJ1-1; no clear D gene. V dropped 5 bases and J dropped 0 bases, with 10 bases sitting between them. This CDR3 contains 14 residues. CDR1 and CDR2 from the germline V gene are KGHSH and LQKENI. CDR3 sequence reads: CASSTEAMNTEAFF. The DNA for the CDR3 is TGTGCCAGCTCAACTGAGGCAATGAACACTGAAGCTTTCTTT.

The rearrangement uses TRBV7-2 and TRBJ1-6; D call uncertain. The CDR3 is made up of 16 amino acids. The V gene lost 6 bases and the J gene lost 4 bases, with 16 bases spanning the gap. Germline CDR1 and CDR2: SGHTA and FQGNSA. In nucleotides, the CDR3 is TGTGCCAGCAGTCCGGGCACGAGGGCTTATAATTCACCCCTCCACTTT. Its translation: CASSPGTRAYNSPLHF. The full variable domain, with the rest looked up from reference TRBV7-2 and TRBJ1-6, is GAGVSQSPSNKVTEKGKDVELRCDPISGHTALYWYRQSLGQGLEFLIYFQGNSAPDKSGLPSDRFSAERTGGSVSTLTIQRTQQEDSAVYLCASSPGTRAYNSPLHFGNGTRLTVT.

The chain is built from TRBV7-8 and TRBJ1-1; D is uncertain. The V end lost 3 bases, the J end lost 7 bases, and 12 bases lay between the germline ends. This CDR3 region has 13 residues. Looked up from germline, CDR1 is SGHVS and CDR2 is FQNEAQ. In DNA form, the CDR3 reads TGTGCCAGCAGCTTCCCAGGATGGCGTGAAGCTTTCTTT. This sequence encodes CASSFPGWREAFF.